This section outlines one TCR beta chain sequence together with its context. Its antigen is still unknown. Base qualities are not provided; no much larger clone lies one nucleotide away. These data come from a study of monozygotic twins with cystic fibrosis (dated by TCRdb to about 2021). About the full investigation: About 3 micrograms of fragmented DNA went through approximately 16 PCR cycles to produce barcoded libraries. Made up mostly of children and adolescents, the cohort included ten female and six male twin pairs ranging in age from roughly 2.0 to 40 years, with a median of roughly 9.1 years. On the day of blood sampling, twins were ranked among 980 or so cohort participants for weight-for-height and for FEVPerc (FEV1 disease centile). To assess genetic influence on V and J gene usage, the study compared TCR beta repertoires within and across 16 monozygotic twin pairs with cystic fibrosis. Data for three of the twin pairs had been reported previously in another context.

Following the manufacturer's instructions, TCR beta CDR3 regions were amplified by multiplex PCR with the immunoSEQ immune profiling system. Sequencing was performed on an Illumina NextSeq system. From the authors' description of their analysis: Sequence data were processed on the immunoSEQ Analyzer platform, and clonality was computed as the square root of Simpson's index of productive rearrangements. Jensen-Shannon distance served as the measure of similarity in V and J usage, while OLGA was used to compute CDR3 generation probabilities. Shared CDR3 sequences were searched against the immuneACCESS database (August 2020) and VDJdb (December 2020). Not all clones reach the TCRdb copy of this immuneACCESS table, which keeps in-frame sequences only. Checked studies attribute under half of the gap to unresolved V genes and leave the rest unexplained. The V and J calls and clone size come from that table; D and trimming were worked out from the DNA. The sample profile shows about 30,000 clones; around four fifths of them were found once. The leading ten clones occupy 0.8% to 1% of the sample.

The twin pairs came from the European Cystic Fibrosis Twin and Sibling Study Cohort, a cohort that recruited patients from 150 to 200 CF clinics across 14 European countries. Zygosity and CFTR genotype were confirmed in-house, and zygosity was tested by multiplex PCR of nine short tandem repeat loci. Peripheral blood was sampled from each twin, and clinical parameters were recorded on the day of blood sampling. Genomic DNA was isolated from peripheral blood cells with phenol/chloroform and kept in TE buffer at 4 degrees C. The research as a whole found: The cohort was small, and no association was found between shared CDR3 numbers and age, concordance or disease severity. The greatest similarity to the co-twin was observed for V gene usage in 13 of 16 pairs and for J usage in 8 of 16 pairs, which suggested genetic constraints. Nucleotide-identical clonotype sharing was significantly higher within monozygotic CF twin pairs than between unrelated CF individuals (P = 0.000026, Mann-Whitney). Simpson clonality was generally low (median around 0.01), which suggests a naive-dominated repertoire, and clonality was higher in the most severely affected patients.

The CDR1 and CDR2 encoded by the germline V gene are SNHLY and FYNNEI. The CDR3 spans 15 residues, from the cysteine through the phenylalanine. Just the 45-base CDR3 DNA is kept, in frame starting at base 1. The junction shows trimming of 7 bases on V and 3 bases on J, plus 13 bases between the germline ends. The sequenced material came from blood. The chain uses TRBV2 and TRBJ2-6; the D call is tentative, TRBD1 or TRBD2, as each matches 5 bases. This TCR was sampled from a girl aged 2 to 10 with cystic fibrosis. The CDR3 region: CASTHGAYGANVLTF. The nucleotide sequence reads TGTGCCAGCACTCACGGGGCGTATGGGGCCAACGTCCTGACTTTC.